Sequencing of this T cell receptor beta chain was carried out in a study of T cells in Graves' hyperthyroidism and ophthalmopathy (dated by TCRdb to the late 2010s). Broadly, across the study: Peripheral blood samples were taken at the time of initial diagnosis, prior to any treatment. TCR V-J signatures able to tell the groups apart were searched for in a discovery cohort of more than 90 patients, of whom more than 40 had Graves' ophthalmopathy and 57 had stable Graves' hyperthyroidism. Prospective prediction of ophthalmopathy was tested in an independent validation cohort of 18 to 20 hyperthyroidism patients and approximately 17 patients who later progressed to ophthalmopathy. The 100 discovery patients were randomly split 7:3 into training and test sets. Thyroid tissue and blood T-cell repertoires from about six Graves' hyperthyroidism patients were also compared in the study. Once sampling was done, hyperthyroidism patients were given methimazole at a starting dose of 30 mg daily, whereas ophthalmopathy patients were given high-dose intravenous methylprednisolone. The paper reports TCR Vbeta CDR3 sequencing of 140 or so peripheral blood samples: 43 ophthalmopathy, 75 to 80 hyperthyroidism and some 17 progressor patients.

The TCR beta CDR3 regions were amplified from RNA transcripts. The TCR CDR3 was subjected to a first round of RT-PCR using the HTBI primer set and the Qiagen OneStep RT-PCR kit. The libraries were constructed in a second round of multiplex PCR and then size-selected and purified. Paired-end sequencing of the libraries was performed with 100 bp reads on an Illumina HiSeq2000. For the original study's pipeline: Raw data were processed with SOAPnuke, discarding reads with adapters, uncalled bases, mean Phred below 15, or no exact constant-primer or identifier match. High-quality paired reads were merged with COPE v1.2.5, and unique nucleotide sequences were defined as clonotypes. MiTCR v1.1 was used to align clonotypes to the IMGT TRBV, TRBD and TRBJ reference segments. The analysis was restricted to V-J combinations with a frequency above 0.0001, which together covered 99% to 99.2% of the repertoires. The TCS score was defined as F50 (clonal expansion) divided by E x V (chaos), with BLOSUM62-based TCRdist calculated between CDR3 peptides within each V-J. Welch's t-statistics and random forest reduced fewer than 600 V-J features to under 15, which were used in a naive Bayes classifier (R e1071). Clones were called with MiXCR by TCRdb after fastp trimmed the public reads at Q25, and only in-frame beta chains were retained. Entries are consolidated by CDR3 protein sequence, retaining the most common genes and DNA. These V and J calls rely on TCRdb rather than the paper's analysis. The table for this sample lists 450,000 to 650,000 distinct CDR3 sequences; around 21% of them were counted only once. The ten largest clones add up to around 27% of the sample.

The research as a whole found: In validation, the model predicted progression to ophthalmopathy with approximately 71% sensitivity and approximately 74% specificity, a median of about six months before onset. Ophthalmopathy was separated from stable hyperthyroidism by a 13 V-J signature model, with over 85% sensitivity and about 81% specificity obtained in cross-validation and 80%/75% obtained in testing. No statistical method was used to set the sample size in advance, and investigators knew the group allocation. Most expanded thyroid clonotypes (frequency above 0.001) were also detected in blood, a finding suggesting that blood repertoires may reflect thyroid immune responses.

The CDR3, cysteine through phenylalanine, is 15 amino acids long. The kept DNA is CDR3 alone, 45 bases in frame from the first base. From a lookup of the germline V gene (reference sequence), CDR1 and CDR2 are DFQATT and SNEGSKA. The junction carries 14 bases between V and J, which are trimmed by 0 bases and 5 bases respectively. Stable Graves' hyperthyroidism was defined as the absence of progression to ophthalmopathy over 18 months of follow-up. Hyperthyroidism patients were newly diagnosed, with disease duration under 2 months, and aged 18 to 65 years. Patients with uncontrolled infections, other autoimmune diseases, pregnancy or lactation were excluded. Diagnoses relied on clinical symptoms, serum thyroxine and TRAb, thyroid ultrasound and orbital computed tomography. PBMCs were isolated from approximately 10 ml of fresh peripheral blood by Ficoll-Paque density gradient centrifugation. Total RNA was extracted using Trizol reagent, and RNA quality was assessed on an Agilent 2100 Bioanalyzer.

Ten or more counts support this clonotype. What antigen it recognizes has not been identified. Within one base of it there is no much larger clone, and no base qualities were kept. Sequencing was performed on blood. The rearranged segments are TRBV20-1 and TRBJ1-5, and TRBD1 may be the D gene, going by 6 matching bases. The clonotype comes from a man between 18 and 29 years old with Graves' hyperthyroidism. This receptor has the CDR3 CSARDIRGGDQPQHF. The DNA sequence is TGCAGTGCTAGAGATATCAGGGGTGGGGATCAGCCCCAGCATTTT.